Described below is a single TCR beta chain sequence and its context. Its antigen is unidentified. For TCR beta, cDNA was produced by 5'RACE template switching with UMIs. TCRdb reprocessed the 5' RACE reads and stores each CDR3 protein as one record, lacking DNA. The sample's table shows 550,000 or so distinct CDR3 sequences. The source of the sample is a study of T cells expressing NK-cell markers. Looking at the study overall: All TCR beta repertoires analysed originated from sorted CD3+CD56+NKG2C+, CD3+CD56+NKG2C- and CD3+CD56-NKG2C+ T cells.

Study results and caveats: Dominant NKG2C+ clonotype frequencies of about 1.0-7.0% of CD8+ T cells were measured in over five donors. The CD3+CD56-NKG2C+ fraction of a few donors was also led by these clonotypes.

The CDR3 is 15 residues long. Germline V CDR1 and CDR2: MGHRA, YSYEKL. J is TRBJ1-3 and V is TRBV4-1. Specimen: blood T cells: a sorted CD56 or NKG2C T cell subset, CD4+ or CD8+ T cells, or bulk PBMC T cells (not recorded which). The receptor comes from a man aged 18 to 29 in good health. CDR3: CASSQEGSSGNTIYF.